A selection of T cell receptor beta chains follows, all from one sample in a study of CD8 T cells in ankylosing spondylitis. TCRdb re-analysed the 5' RACE reads in MiXCR, keeping a single row per CDR3 protein. The sample comprises 500,000 to 650,000 distinct CDR3 sequences, about 5.4% of which are singletons, and approximately 4% rests with the top ten. Sequenced: blood, either unsorted or a sorted T cell fraction (not recorded which). These TCRs come from a male donor with ankylosing spondylitis. Both conserved end residues are part of each CDR3. D genes are given only for firm matches. Size values are once, few and many counts, or a class for expanded clones, and some rows have none.

cdr3_aa | cdr3_nt | v_call | d_call | clone_size | j_call
CASSHNERSPLHF | TGCGCCAGCAGCCACAATGAGAGATCACCCCTCCACTTT | TRBV4-1 | - | many | TRBJ1-6
CSVGGAAGANVLTF | TGCAGCGTTGGGGGGGCTGCGGGGGCCAACGTCCTGACTTTC | TRBV29-1 | - | many | TRBJ2-6
CASSHDRDTQYF | TGTGCCAGCTCCCACGACAGAGATACGCAGTATTTT | TRBV7-6 | - | many | TRBJ2-3
CSAKGDRGGTEAFF | TGCAGTGCTAAGGGAGACAGGGGTGGCACTGAAGCTTTCTTT | TRBV20-1 | TRBD1 | many | TRBJ1-1
CASRQDLSSYNEQFF | TGCGCCAGCAGGCAGGACCTTAGCTCCTACAATGAGCAGTTCTTC | TRBV4-3 | - | many | TRBJ2-1
CASSLAGGTNEKLFF | TGTGCCAGCAGCTTAGCCGGGGGAACTAATGAAAAACTGTTTTTT | TRBV7-9 | - | - | TRBJ1-4
CATSDRDTQYF | TGTGCCACCAGTGATAGAGATACGCAGTATTTT | TRBV24-1 | - | many | TRBJ2-3
CSVAGDRATDTQYF | TGCAGCGTGGCCGGGGACAGGGCTACAGATACGCAGTATTTT | TRBV29-1 | TRBD1 | many | TRBJ2-3
CSVRQGSWQETQYF | TGCAGTGTTAGACAGGGGAGTTGGCAAGAGACCCAGTACTTC | TRBV20-1 | TRBD1 | many | TRBJ2-5
CASSLAGVAKNIQYF | TGTGCCAGCAGCTTAGCGGGGGTAGCCAAAAACATTCAGTACTTC | TRBV7-9 | - | few | TRBJ2-4
CATHKGSYNEQFF | TGCGCCACGCACAAGGGCTCCTACAATGAGCAGTTCTTC | TRBV10-2 | - | many | TRBJ2-1
CASSQAVTGELFF | TGCGCCAGCAGCCAAGCGGTAACCGGGGAGCTGTTTTTT | TRBV4-3 | - | many | TRBJ2-2
CSVEIPGYEQYF | TGCAGCGTTGAGATCCCGGGGTACGAGCAGTACTTC | TRBV29-1 | - | many | TRBJ2-7
CASSLGGAGSEAFF | TGTGCCAGCAGCCTCGGAGGGGCGGGCTCAGAAGCTTTCTTT | TRBV7-3 | - | many | TRBJ1-1
CASSLEGQPQHF | TGTGCCAGCAGTTTAGAGGGTCAGCCCCAGCATTTT | TRBV12-3/TRBV12-4 | - | many | TRBJ1-5
CASTLAVSSATEAFF | TGCGCCAGCACCTTGGCGGTCAGTAGTGCCACTGAAGCTTTCTTT | TRBV5-1 | - | - | TRBJ1-1
CATRPRGTLNTGELFF | TGTGCCACTCGCCCCCGAGGGACCCTAAACACCGGGGAGCTGTTTTTT | TRBV15 | - | many | TRBJ2-2